Shown below are 17 T cell receptor beta chains from a single sample sequenced in a study of cytomegalovirus exposure and HLA in healthy donors. The PCR used 60 Vbeta and 13 Jbeta primers. Produced via immunoSEQ multiplex PCR; TCRdb's table is partial and in-frame only. The sample holds 170,000 or so clones. Sequenced sample: PBMCs. The receptors were gathered from a man aged 30 to 39 in good health and CMV-seronegative.

The gene calls are TRBV11-3 and TRBJ1-4; a weak D match, TRBD1 (5 bases). V shed 6 bases and J shed 7 bases, with 18 bases lying between them. Germline values: CDR1 SGHNT, CDR2 YENEEA. The CDR3 covers 15 residues. This chain's CDR3 is CASRSGISPTEKLFF. Here the CDR3 DNA reads TGTGCCAGCAGATCAGGGATCTCCCCTACTGAAAAACTGTTTTTT.

The chain employs TRBV6-5 and TRBJ1-1; D possibly corresponds to TRBD1 (6 bases). V was shortened by 4 bases and J by 5 bases, with 14 bases between the two germline ends. This CDR3 region has 14 residues. Germline V gene sequence: CDR1 MNHEY, CDR2 SVGAGI. Written as DNA, the CDR3 is TGTGCCAGCAGTTTCACAGGGCGGGGGACTGAAGCTTTCTTT. Amino acid sequence: CASSFTGRGTEAFF.

The chain has TRBV6-4 and TRBJ2-1; 8 nucleotides agree with TRBD1. The length of the CDR3 is 15 residues. Trimming at V came to 3 bases and at J to 5 bases, leaving 6 bases not matched to a gene. Germline CDR1 and CDR2: MRHNA and SNTAGT. CDR3 DNA sequence: TGTGCCAGCAGTGAATGGGGACAGGATAACAATGAGCAGTTCTTC. As protein: CASSEWGQDNNEQFF.

The gene calls are TRBV5-4 and TRBJ2-5; 9 nucleotides line up with TRBD1. The J call may be incorrect, as the DNA end agrees better with TRBJ2-7. Germline CDR1 and CDR2: SGHNT and YYREEE (reference sequence). This CDR3 has 14 amino acids. The CDR3 nucleotides are TGTGCCAGCAGCAGGGGGACAGGGCGTTACGAGCAGTACTTC. It codes for CASSRGTGRYEQYF.

This chain connects TRBV7-6 to TRBJ2-1; TRBD2 matches 9 bases. Losses at the gene ends were 5 bases for V and 6 bases for J; bases not matched to a gene: 11. Looked up from germline, CDR1 is SGHVS and CDR2 is FNYEAQ. This CDR3 is built from 16 residues. The CDR3 bases are TGTGCCAGCAGCCTTTATAGCGGGAGCGTAAGCAATGAGCAGTTCTTC. This translates into CASSLYSGSVSNEQFF. Looking up the rest from reference TRBV7-6 and TRBJ2-1 gives the full variable domain: GAGVSQSPRYKVTKRGQDVALRCDPISGHVSLYWYRQALGQGPEFLTYFNYEAQQDKSGLPNDRFSAERPEGSISTLTIQRTEQRDSAMYRCASSLYSGSVSNEQFFGPGTRLTVL.

The V and J genes are TRBV9 and TRBJ2-5; TRBD2 is a possible D gene (5 bases). Germline V CDR1 and CDR2: SGDLS, YYNGEE. The CDR3 has 16 amino acids. V gave up 0 bases and J gave up 5 bases, with 17 bases separating them. CDR3 nucleotide sequence: TGTGCCAGCAGCGTAGGGTCTGGGGTGAGGGCGGAGACCCAGTACTTC. Protein product: CASSVGSGVRAETQYF. Together with reference TRBV9 and TRBJ2-5, the CDR3 gives the full variable domain: DSGVTQTPKHLITATGQRVTLRCSPRSGDLSVYWYQQSLDQGLQFLIQYYNGEERAKGNILERFSAQQFPDLHSELNLSSLELGDSALYFCASSVGSGVRAETQYFGPGTRLLVL.

CDR3 coding DNA: TGCGCCAGCAGCCAAGAAAGGACACACAGACCCACCGGGGAGCTGTTTTTT. As protein: CASSQERTHRPTGELFF. The gene calls are TRBV4-1 and TRBJ2-2, with D possibly TRBD1 on 5 matching bases. V shed 0 bases and J shed 4 bases, with 15 bases lying between them. Per the germline V gene, CDR1 is MGHRA and CDR2 is YSYEKL. The CDR3 extends over 17 amino acids.

The chain joins TRBV19 to TRBJ1-5; D not certain. V shed 9 bases and J shed 0 bases, with 9 bases lying between them. The CDR3 consists of 13 residues. CDR1 is LNHDA, CDR2 SQIVND, per germline (reference sequence). The CDR3 here is CASDTYSNQPQHF. The CDR3 region has the DNA TGTGCCAGCGACACCTATAGCAATCAGCCCCAGCATTTT.

The rearrangement uses TRBV10-1 and TRBJ2-7; TRBD2 is a possible D gene (5 bases). V was clipped by 4 bases and J by 0 bases, with 10 bases between them. The CDR3 runs 14 residues. In germline, CDR1 is WNHNN, CDR2 SYGVQD (reference sequence). The CDR3 sequence is CASSVGDSSYEQYF. CDR3 nucleotides: TGCGCCAGCAGTGTGGGAGATTCCTCCTACGAGCAGTACTTC.

The chain is built from TRBV7-8 and TRBJ2-1, with 8 nucleotides matching TRBD2. Unmatched junction bases numbered 7, after V lost 5 bases and J lost 1 base. The V gene's germline CDR1 is SGHVS and CDR2 FQNEAQ. The CDR3 covers 16 residues. CDR3 loop: CASSALAGSSYNEQFF. DNA of the CDR3: TGTGCCAGCAGCGCTCTAGCGGGCTCATCCTACAATGAGCAGTTCTTC.

The chain joins TRBV5-1 to TRBJ2-2; no reliable D call. The germline V and J ends were trimmed by 1 base and 1 base, with 11 bases remaining between them. Germline lookup yields CDR1 SGHRS and CDR2 YFSETQ. This CDR3 contains 16 residues. Here the CDR3 reads CASSLSRPLNTGELFF. As DNA, the CDR3 is TGCGCCAGCAGCTTGTCCAGGCCCCTGAACACCGGGGAGCTGTTTTTT. The full variable domain, completed using reference TRBV5-1 and TRBJ2-2, is KAGVTQTPRYLIKTRGQQVTLSCSPISGHRSVSWYQQTPGQGLQFLFEYFSETQRNKGNFPGRFSGRQFSNSRSEMNVSTLELGDSALYLCASSLSRPLNTGELFFGEGSRLTVL.

The chain employs TRBV4-1 and TRBJ2-7, with D hard to call. Deletions cut 1 base from V and 5 bases from J, with 6 bases between. This CDR3 contains 12 residues. Germline V gene sequence: CDR1 MGHRA, CDR2 YSYEKL. CDR3 DNA: TGCGCCAGCAGCCAAGGGGCCCACGAGCAGTACTTC. Its protein is CASSQGAHEQYF.

This rearrangement joins TRBV11-2 to TRBJ1-1; 10 bases are a match to TRBD1. The CDR3 consists of 15 residues. V shed 5 bases, J shed 5 bases, and the junction held 8 bases outside the gene matches. Germline V gene lookup returns CDR1 SGHAT and CDR2 FQNNGV. In DNA, the CDR3 is TGTGCCAGCAGCCCCCGACAGGGGGCGAGGACTGAAGCTTTCTTT. It yields the protein CASSPRQGARTEAFF.

V usage is TRBV7-2 and J usage is TRBJ2-1, with 12 bases identical to TRBD2. With V trimmed by 5 bases and J by 8 bases, 7 bases remained unmatched. CDR1 and CDR2 (germline): SGHTA, FQGNSA. This CDR3 has 15 amino acids. CDR3 sequence: CASSRRLAGVYEQFF. CDR3 coding DNA: TGTGCCAGCAGCCGAAGACTAGCGGGAGTCTATGAGCAGTTCTTC.

The gene calls are TRBV5-1 and TRBJ2-5; 9 bases map to TRBD1. The J call is doubtful: the DNA matches TRBJ2-7 better. Germline CDR1 and CDR2: SGHRS and YFSETQ. This CDR3 is built from 14 residues. CDR3 protein: CASSAGQGKGEQYF. The CDR3, as DNA: TGCGCCAGCAGCGCCGGACAGGGGAAGGGCGAGCAGTACTTC.

The chain uses TRBV4-2 and TRBJ2-3, with 9 bases identical to TRBD2. The V gene's germline CDR1 is LGHNA and CDR2 YNFKEQ. V lost 1 base, J lost 4 bases, and 6 bases stayed unmatched. This CDR3 has 16 amino acids. The CDR3 loop reads CASSQGATSGPDTQYF. Here the CDR3 DNA reads TGTGCCAGCAGCCAAGGCGCGACTAGCGGACCAGATACGCAGTATTTT.

The chain combines TRBV11-2 with TRBJ2-7; no definite D call. The V end lost 5 bases, the J end lost 7 bases, and 30 bases lay between the germline ends. The germline gives CDR1 SGHAT, CDR2 FQNNGV. This CDR3 has 18 amino acids. CDR3 sequence (DNA): TGTGCCAGCAGCCCACGATCGGTGGTGGCCCAACTTATGAGGGAGCAGTACTTC. This gives the protein CASSPRSVVAQLMREQYF.